These T cell receptor beta chains were read from a single sample in a study of Ad26.COV2.S vaccination and SARS-CoV-2 variants. Assay: immunoSEQ multiplex PCR; the TCRdb copy retains only in-frame clones and omits some. Of around 400,000 clones in the sample, around 82% were seen once. Specimen: peripheral blood, collected in a trial of Ad26.COV2.S vaccine versus placebo. These receptors all come from a person aged 18-60 years who received the Ad26.COV2.S COVID-19 vaccine or a placebo. Both conserved end residues are trimmed from each CDR3. Fields, in order: CDR3 length, V gene, J gene, CDR3 protein.

CDR3 length: 13; V gene: TRBV3-1/TRBV3-2; J gene: TRBJ2-7; CDR3 protein: ASSQTPQSSYEQY
CDR3 length: 11; V gene: TRBV7-3; J gene: TRBJ1-5; CDR3 protein: ASSLSRNQPQH
CDR3 length: 14; V gene: TRBV5-8; J gene: TRBJ2-1; CDR3 protein: ASSFEQGRSYNEQF
CDR3 length: 11; V gene: TRBV14; J gene: TRBJ2-5; CDR3 protein: ASRLQGGETQY
CDR3 length: 11; V gene: TRBV7-2; J gene: TRBJ1-2; CDR3 protein: ASSLGREVGYT
CDR3 length: 12; V gene: TRBV19; J gene: TRBJ2-5; CDR3 protein: ASSWGAGRETQY
CDR3 length: 9; V gene: TRBV7-9; J gene: TRBJ2-5; CDR3 protein: ASSSMETQY
CDR3 length: 16; V gene: TRBV11-2; J gene: TRBJ2-7; CDR3 protein: ASSLVGGSLSLWGEQY
CDR3 length: 12; V gene: TRBV5-1; J gene: TRBJ1-2; CDR3 protein: ASSPGQRNYGYT
CDR3 length: 12; V gene: TRBV13; J gene: TRBJ1-3; CDR3 protein: ASSSSGGGNTIY
CDR3 length: 12; V gene: TRBV30; J gene: TRBJ2-1; CDR3 protein: AWSVGGSSHEQF
CDR3 length: 10; V gene: TRBV2; J gene: TRBJ2-3; CDR3 protein: ASSSSTDTQY
CDR3 length: 12; V gene: TRBV5-1; J gene: TRBJ2-3; CDR3 protein: ASSSTTSTDTQY
CDR3 length: 11; V gene: TRBV27; J gene: TRBJ1-5; CDR3 protein: AVGTGNNQPQH
CDR3 length: 11; V gene: TRBV14; J gene: TRBJ1-5; CDR3 protein: ASKGQVNQPQH
CDR3 length: 11; V gene: TRBV27; J gene: TRBJ1-1; CDR3 protein: ASSFGQDTEAF
CDR3 length: 13; V gene: TRBV15; J gene: TRBJ1-1; CDR3 protein: ATSSPLTWNTEAF
CDR3 length: 12; V gene: TRBV9; J gene: TRBJ2-3; CDR3 protein: ASSFSGATDTQY
CDR3 length: 11; V gene: TRBV18; J gene: TRBJ1-1; CDR3 protein: ASSVTGRTEAF
CDR3 length: 11; V gene: TRBV7-6; J gene: TRBJ1-1; CDR3 protein: ASSLEVEDVAF
CDR3 length: 14; V gene: TRBV5-5; J gene: TRBJ1-1; CDR3 protein: ASSPGRGEGDTEAF
CDR3 length: 13; V gene: TRBV7-6; J gene: TRBJ1-1; CDR3 protein: ASSPWGGELTEAF
CDR3 length: 14; V gene: TRBV19; J gene: TRBJ1-2; CDR3 protein: ASSTYSSGQGSGYT
CDR3 length: 11; V gene: TRBV19; J gene: TRBJ2-3; CDR3 protein: ASKSLSTDTQY
CDR3 length: 12; V gene: TRBV3-1/TRBV3-2; J gene: TRBJ1-2; CDR3 protein: ASSQLGWEYGYT
CDR3 length: 12; V gene: TRBV30; J gene: TRBJ2-1; CDR3 protein: AWNRDSNVHEQF
CDR3 length: 12; V gene: TRBV5-5; J gene: TRBJ1-1; CDR3 protein: ASSPWDGDSEAF
CDR3 length: 15; V gene: TRBV21-1; J gene: TRBJ1-1; CDR3 protein: ASSKRRSSSPHTEAF
CDR3 length: 13; V gene: TRBV6-4; J gene: TRBJ2-3; CDR3 protein: ASSDSGGETDTQY
CDR3 length: 15; V gene: TRBV30; J gene: TRBJ1-5; CDR3 protein: AWSVKTGGGFNQPQH
CDR3 length: 12; V gene: TRBV27; J gene: TRBJ2-7; CDR3 protein: ASSSQGGLGEQY
CDR3 length: 11; V gene: TRBV19; J gene: TRBJ2-1; CDR3 protein: ATGWGVYNEQF
CDR3 length: 13; V gene: TRBV10-1; J gene: TRBJ1-6; CDR3 protein: ASSEAADMDSPLH
CDR3 length: 14; V gene: TRBV18; J gene: TRBJ1-1; CDR3 protein: ASSELQSPLPTEAF
CDR3 length: 14; V gene: TRBV9; J gene: TRBJ2-5; CDR3 protein: ASSVGVAGGQETQY
CDR3 length: 15; V gene: TRBV15; J gene: TRBJ1-2; CDR3 protein: ATSRGGQVPANYGYT
CDR3 length: 12; V gene: TRBV9; J gene: TRBJ1-2; CDR3 protein: ASSVAGQVYGNT
CDR3 length: 12; V gene: TRBV6-5; J gene: TRBJ1-1; CDR3 protein: ASSYSAVDTEAF
CDR3 length: 14; V gene: TRBV7-3; J gene: TRBJ1-1; CDR3 protein: ASSHNSGTTGTEAF
CDR3 length: 10; V gene: TRBV29-1; J gene: TRBJ1-2; CDR3 protein: SAPQGAYDYT
CDR3 length: 9; V gene: TRBV3-1/TRBV3-2; J gene: TRBJ1-1; CDR3 protein: ASSQESEAF
CDR3 length: 14; V gene: TRBV7-2; J gene: TRBJ2-5; CDR3 protein: ASSLGGDRVWETQY
CDR3 length: 12; V gene: TRBV30; J gene: TRBJ2-7; CDR3 protein: AWSVPDHRGEQY
CDR3 length: 13; V gene: TRBV28; J gene: TRBJ2-5; CDR3 protein: ASSLSRGRQETQY
CDR3 length: 10; V gene: TRBV6-2/TRBV6-3; J gene: TRBJ2-3; CDR3 protein: ASCLNDRAQY
CDR3 length: 11; V gene: TRBV27; J gene: TRBJ1-1; CDR3 protein: ASSPRTVSEAF
CDR3 length: 13; V gene: TRBV30; J gene: TRBJ1-4; CDR3 protein: AWRTYRGHGEKLF
CDR3 length: 12; V gene: TRBV7-2; J gene: TRBJ2-2; CDR3 protein: ASSPYTNTGELF